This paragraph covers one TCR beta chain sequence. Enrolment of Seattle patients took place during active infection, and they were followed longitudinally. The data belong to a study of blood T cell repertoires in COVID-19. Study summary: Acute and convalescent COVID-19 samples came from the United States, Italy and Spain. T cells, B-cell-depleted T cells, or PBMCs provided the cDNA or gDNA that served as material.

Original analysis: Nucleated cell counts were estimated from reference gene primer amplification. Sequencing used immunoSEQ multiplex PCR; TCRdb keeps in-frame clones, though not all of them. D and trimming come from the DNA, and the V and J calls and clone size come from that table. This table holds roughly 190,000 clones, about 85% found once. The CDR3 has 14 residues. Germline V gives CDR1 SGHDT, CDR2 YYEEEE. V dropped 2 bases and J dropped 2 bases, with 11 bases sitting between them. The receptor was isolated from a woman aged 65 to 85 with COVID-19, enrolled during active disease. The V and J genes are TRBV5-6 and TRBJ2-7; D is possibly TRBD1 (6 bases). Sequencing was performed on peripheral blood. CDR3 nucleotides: TGTGCCAGCAGCTTAGGGACACCTCCCTACGAGCAGTACTTC. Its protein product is CASSLGTPPYEQYF.